Sequencing of this TCR beta chain was carried out in a study of T cells in Graves' hyperthyroidism and ophthalmopathy. Amplified TCR beta CDR3 regions derived from RNA transcripts. During a first-round RT-PCR of the TCR CDR3, the HTBI primer set was used. Using its own MiXCR run on the multiplex PCR reads, TCRdb lists one record per CDR3 protein. The sample shows fewer than 550,000 distinct CDR3 sequences, 15% to 19% of them seen only once. V was cut by 3 bases and J by 2 bases, with 10 bases left in between. There are 15 residues in the CDR3. CDR1 is SEHNR, CDR2 FQNEAQ, per germline (reference sequence). Across 18 months, stable Graves' hyperthyroidism was marked by no progression to ophthalmopathy. This clonotype showed up many times.

V usage is TRBV7-9 and J usage is TRBJ1-4; D is possibly TRBD1 (6 bases). The TCR comes from a woman aged 18-29 years with Graves' hyperthyroidism. Specimen: blood. The CDR3 sequence is CASSLLTGTNEKLFF. The CDR3 coding sequence is TGTGCCAGCAGCTTGCTGACAGGCACTAATGAAAAACTGTTTTTT.